The text below deals with one T cell receptor (beta chain). Sequencing of TCR beta drew on CD8+ and CD4+ T cells from blood. Relapsing-remitting disease, either stable or active, was present in the treatment-naive patients who were the multiple sclerosis controls. Negative isolation yielded the CD8+ and CD4+ T cells, while FACS enriched the TEMRA cells. Reverse transcription of 0.5 to 1 ug RNA used random hexamers. Multiplex PCR with immunoSEQ amplified the TCR beta CDR3 across 54 Vbeta and 13 Jbeta. Each CDR3 protein is one row after TCRdb ran MiXCR on the immunoSEQ multiplex PCR reads. The sample records just over 300,000 distinct CDR3 sequences, about 90% being singletons. In germline, CDR1 is DFQATT, CDR2 SNEGSKA (reference sequence). The CDR3 extends over 13 amino acids. Trimming took 6 bases from V and 5 from J, leaving 15 bases between them. This entry comes from a study of CD8 T cells in Susac syndrome.

This TCR was recovered from a human donor with multiple sclerosis. This chain connects TRBV20-1 to TRBJ2-3; perhaps TRBD2 as D (6 bases). Sample: CD4+ T cells from PBMCs. CDR3 in amino acids: CSAVPDYRDTQYF. Written as DNA, the CDR3 is TGCAGTGCCGTACCGGACTACCGAGATACGCAGTATTTT.